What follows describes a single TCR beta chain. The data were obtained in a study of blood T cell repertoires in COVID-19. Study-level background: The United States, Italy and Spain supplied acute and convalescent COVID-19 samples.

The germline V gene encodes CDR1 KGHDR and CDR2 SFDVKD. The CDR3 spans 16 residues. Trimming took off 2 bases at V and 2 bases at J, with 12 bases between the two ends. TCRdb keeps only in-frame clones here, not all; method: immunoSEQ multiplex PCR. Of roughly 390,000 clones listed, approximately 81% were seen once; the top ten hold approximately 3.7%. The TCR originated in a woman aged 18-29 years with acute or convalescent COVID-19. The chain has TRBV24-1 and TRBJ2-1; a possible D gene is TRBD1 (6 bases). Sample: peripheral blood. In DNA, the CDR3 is TGTGCCACCAGTGATTCCCACAGGGCTCCCTACAATGAGCAGTTCTTC. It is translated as CATSDSHRAPYNEQFF.